The clone carrying this T cell receptor beta chain was seen a handful of times. Its specificity is not known. The sample is drawn from a study of response to subunit inactivated influenza vaccine. TCRdb redid the calling of the RT-PCR reads with MiXCR, one entry per CDR3 protein. This table has roughly 650,000 distinct CDR3 sequences, approximately 14% appearing once. Study-wide points: Authors suggested each seasonal flu vaccination may recruit only limited numbers of new T cells.

This CDR3 contains 14 residues. Germline V gives CDR1 DFQATT, CDR2 SNEGSKA (reference sequence). Trimming cost V 3 bases and J 2 bases; bases outside gene matches: 4. V gene TRBV20-1 combines with J gene TRBJ1-5; TRBD1 matches at 7 bases. Sample: PBMCs from blood, taken 11 to 12 days after vaccination. This clonotype was obtained from a man aged 50 to 60 who received an inactivated influenza vaccine. In DNA, the CDR3 is TGCAGTGCTAGGAGACAGGGTGGCAATCAGCCCCAGCATTTT. It codes for CSARRQGGNQPQHF.